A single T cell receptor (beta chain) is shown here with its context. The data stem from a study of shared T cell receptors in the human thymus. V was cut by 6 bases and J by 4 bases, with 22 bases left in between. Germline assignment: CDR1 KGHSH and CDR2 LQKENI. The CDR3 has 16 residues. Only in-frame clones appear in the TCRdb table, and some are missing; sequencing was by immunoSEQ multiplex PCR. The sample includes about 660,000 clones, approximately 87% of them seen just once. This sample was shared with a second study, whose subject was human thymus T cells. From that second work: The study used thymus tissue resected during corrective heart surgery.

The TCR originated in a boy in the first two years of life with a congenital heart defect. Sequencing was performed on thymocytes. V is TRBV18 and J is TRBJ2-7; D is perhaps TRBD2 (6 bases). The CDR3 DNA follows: TGTGCCAGCTCCCCGGGGGAGCCAGGGCCCTTTTACGAGCAGTACTTC. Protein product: CASSPGEPGPFYEQYF.